These T cell receptor beta chains were read from a single sample in a study of cytomegalovirus exposure and HLA in healthy donors. Only in-frame clones appear in the TCRdb table, and some are missing; sequencing was by immunoSEQ multiplex PCR. The table records tens of thousands of clones, less than 80% of them present only once. The sample consisted of PBMCs. These receptors originate from a boy under 18 in good health and CMV-seropositive. Both conserved end residues are part of each CDR3. D genes are given only for firm matches. Rows may omit the clone size; those that give it use once, few, many or a size class.

clone size | J gene | V gene | D gene | CDR3 DNA | CDR3 protein
- | TRBJ2-3 | TRBV4-3 | TRBD2 | TGCGCCAGCAGCCAGGGACTAGGAAGCACAGATACGCAGTATTTT | CASSQGLGSTDTQYF
few | TRBJ2-7 | TRBV27 | TRBD1 | TGTGCCAGCAGCACATTACAGGGGGCGCCGGACGAGCAGTACTTC | CASSTLQGAPDEQYF
- | TRBJ2-2 | TRBV30 | - | TGTGCCTGGAGTGTCACAGGTGCGAACACCGGGGAGCTGTTTTTT | CAWSVTGANTGELFF
- | TRBJ1-5 | TRBV30 | TRBD1 | TGTGCCTGGGATTCAGGGGGGCCCCAGCATTTT | CAWDSGGPQHF
- | TRBJ2-1 | TRBV18 | TRBD1 | TGTGCCAGCTCATCGCGGGACAGGGGGCGGAATGAGCAGTTCTTC | CASSSRDRGRNEQFF
- | TRBJ2-3 | TRBV4-3 | - | TGCGCCAGCAGCCAAGATAGGGGAGATACGCAGTATTTT | CASSQDRGDTQYF
once | TRBJ2-7 | TRBV4-1 | - | TGCGCCAGCAGCCCCTCGGCGGGGGCTACGAACGAGCAGTACTTC | CASSPSAGATNEQYF
few | TRBJ2-3 | TRBV25-1 | TRBD2 | TGTGCCAGCGGCGGGAGTGGAGATACGCAGTATTTT | CASGGSGDTQYF
- | TRBJ1-4 | TRBV20-1 | - | TGCAGTGCTTCCCCCAGAGAAAAACTGTTTTTT | CSASPREKLFF
- | TRBJ2-7 | TRBV28 | - | TGTGCCAGCAGAGATCAGGGGGGCTACGAGCAGTACTTC | CASRDQGGYEQYF
- | TRBJ2-2 | TRBV5-1 | TRBD1 | TGCGCCAGCAGCTTTGATCACAGGGGAAGCGGGGAGCTGTTTTTT | CASSFDHRGSGELFF
few | TRBJ1-5 | TRBV7-2 | - | TGTGCCAGCAGCTCCCAAGCGGGTCAGCCCCAGCATTTT | CASSSQAGQPQHF
few | TRBJ2-4 | TRBV5-8 | TRBD1 | TGTGCCAGCAGCTTGGACACAGGGGAAAACATTCAGTACTTC | CASSLDTGENIQYF
- | TRBJ2-7 | TRBV29-1 | - | TGCAGCGTGGGGGGACCAGAAGGGAACTACGAGCAGTACTTC | CSVGGPEGNYEQYF
few | TRBJ1-5 | TRBV4-1 | - | TGCGCCAGCAGCCAAAGTTGGGGGGATAAAACTTATCAGCCCCAGCATTTT | CASSQSWGDKTYQPQHF
- | TRBJ2-5 | TRBV5-1 | TRBD2 | TGCGCCAGCAGCTTGGGACTAGCGTTACAAGAGACCCAGTACTTC | CASSLGLALQETQYF
- | TRBJ1-1 | TRBV30 | - | TGTGCCTGGAGTGTCGTTGGCAGGGGAGAGAGAGCTTTCTTT | CAWSVVGRGERAFF
many | TRBJ1-2 | TRBV10-2 | TRBD1 | TGCGCCACCGCCCGGGACAGCTATGGCTACACCTTC | CATARDSYGYTF
- | TRBJ1-2 | TRBV30 | TRBD1 | TGTGCCCAAGACAGGGCCGACTATGGCTACCCCTTC | CAQDRADYGYPF
- | TRBJ1-3 | TRBV7-2 | - | TGTGCCAGCAGTTCCACTCTAGGTTTTGGAAACACCATATATTTT | CASSSTLGFGNTIYF
- | TRBJ2-7 | TRBV5-1 | - | TGCGCCAGCAGCTTTGGGGGCCGACAGGCTAACTACGAGCAGTACTTC | CASSFGGRQANYEQYF